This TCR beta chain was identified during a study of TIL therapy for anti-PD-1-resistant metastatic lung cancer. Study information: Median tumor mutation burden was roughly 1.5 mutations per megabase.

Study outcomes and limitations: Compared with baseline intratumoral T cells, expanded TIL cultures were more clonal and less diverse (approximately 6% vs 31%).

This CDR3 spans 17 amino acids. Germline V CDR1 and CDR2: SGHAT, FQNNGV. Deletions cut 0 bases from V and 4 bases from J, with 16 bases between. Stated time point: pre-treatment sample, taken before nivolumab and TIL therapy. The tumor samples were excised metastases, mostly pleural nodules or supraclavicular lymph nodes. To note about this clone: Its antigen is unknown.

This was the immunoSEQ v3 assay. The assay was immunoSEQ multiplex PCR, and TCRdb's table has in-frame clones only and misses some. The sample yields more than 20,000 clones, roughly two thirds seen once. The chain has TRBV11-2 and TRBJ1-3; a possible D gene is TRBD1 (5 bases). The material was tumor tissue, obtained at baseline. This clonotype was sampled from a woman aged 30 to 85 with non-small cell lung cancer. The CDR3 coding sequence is TGTGCCAGCAGCTTAGATGTGATCGGGGGGACCGGAAACACCATATATTTT. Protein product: CASSLDVIGGTGNTIYF.